The 27 T cell receptor beta chains listed next were all sequenced from one sample in a study of T-cell memory formation after mild COVID-19. TCRdb re-derived calls from the 5' RACE reads in MiXCR, one entry per CDR3 protein. The sample includes 300,000 to 400,000 distinct CDR3 sequences, 15% to 20% of them seen just once. Sequenced sample: PBMCs or a T cell subset sorted from them (not recorded which). These receptors all come from a man aged 18 to 35 who had mild COVID-19 (a few samples of this study predate the infection). Cell type and time point are not known.

This clonotype came up a few times. This sequence joins TRBV12-3 or TRBV12-4 and TRBJ2-2; D possibly corresponds to TRBD2 (5 bases). V lost 3 bases and J lost 4, with 12 bases in between. The CDR3 is 15 amino acids. In nucleotides, the CDR3 is TGTGCCAGCAGTTTTGGTCCGGCGGGCACCGGGGAGCTGTTTTTT. It translates to CASSFGPAGTGELFF.

The genes are TRBV20-1 and TRBJ2-1; TRBD2 matches 9 bases. The junction had 8 bases not matched to a gene; V was cut back by 1 base and J by 4 bases. Germline-derived CDR1 and CDR2 are DFQATT and SNEGSKA (reference sequence). The CDR3 is 16 amino acids. DNA for the CDR3: TGCAGTGCTAGAGTTCGCGGGGGGGCGAATTACAATGAGCAGTTCTTC. Translation gives CSARVRGGANYNEQFF.

The chain is built from TRBV7-8 and TRBJ2-7; weak D call: TRBD1 (6 bases). Germline-derived CDR1 and CDR2 are SGHVS and FQNEAQ. The CDR3 runs to 13 residues. V gave up 6 bases and J gave up 2 bases, with 11 bases separating them. The CDR3 loop is CASRGAGPYEQYF. CDR3 coding DNA: TGTGCCAGCAGGGGGGCAGGGCCCTACGAGCAGTACTTC. Based on the CDR3 plus reference TRBV7-8 and TRBJ2-7, the full variable domain is GAGVSQSPRYKVAKRGQDVALRCDPISGHVSLFWYQQALGQGPEFLTYFQNEAQLDKSGLPSDRFFAERPEGSVSTLKIQRTQQEDSAVYLCASRGAGPYEQYFGPGTRLTVT.

The chain combines TRBV6-5 with TRBJ1-5; a weak D match, TRBD1 (6 bases). Germline lookup yields CDR1 MNHEY and CDR2 SVGAGI. CDR3 length: 14 amino acids. V shed 6 bases and J shed 6 bases, with 15 bases lying between them. DNA for the CDR3: TGTGCCAGCAGGGGGGCGGGGGGCGGTCAGCCCCAGCATTTT. It codes for CASRGAGGGQPQHF.

This clonotype was observed a few times. This rearrangement joins TRBV12-3 or TRBV12-4 to TRBJ2-7, with D possibly being TRBD1 (5 bases). Trimming removed 4 bases from V and 3 bases from J, with 10 bases in between. This CDR3 region has 13 residues. CDR3 nucleotides: TGTGCCAGCAGTTCGTCAGGGTTCTACGAGCAGTACTTC. This translates into CASSSSGFYEQYF.

This clonotype was counted ten times or more. This chain joins TRBV7-9 and TRBJ2-3, with D uncertain. V was trimmed by 1 base and J by 6 bases, leaving 8 bases between them. The CDR3 totals 13 residues. Germline CDR1 SEHNR, CDR2 FQNEAQ (reference sequence). CDR3 residues: CASSLGAIDTQYF. The CDR3 region has the DNA TGTGCCAGCAGCTTAGGGGCTATCGATACGCAGTATTTT.

The chain employs TRBV7-2 and TRBJ1-2; TRBD1 might be the D (5 bases). This CDR3 is built from 12 residues. V lost 4 bases to trimming and J lost 8 bases, with 11 bases between them. Germline V gene sequence: CDR1 SGHTA, CDR2 FQGNSA. The CDR3 DNA reads TGTGCCAGCAGCTGGGGGGGGAGCGGCTACACCTTC. It translates to CASSWGGSGYTF. The complete variable domain, with remaining parts taken from reference TRBV7-2 and TRBJ1-2, reads GAGVSQSPSNKVTEKGKDVELRCDPISGHTALYWYRQSLGQGLEFLIYFQGNSAPDKSGLPSDRFSAERTGGSVSTLTIQRTQQEDSAVYLCASSWGGSGYTFGSGTRLTVV.

The rearrangement uses TRBV4-3 and TRBJ1-2; unclear D gene. The CDR3 runs 15 residues. The V gene's germline CDR1 is LGHNA and CDR2 YSLEER. The V end was cut by 4 bases, the J end by 8 bases, with 20 bases between. CDR3 loop: CASSPGEGGEWGYTF. DNA of the CDR3: TGCGCCAGCAGCCCCGGGGAGGGCGGCGAGTGGGGCTACACCTTC.

The CDR3 reads CASSPRQGGDTEAFF. The DNA of the CDR3 is TGTGCCAGTAGTCCACGACAGGGAGGCGACACTGAAGCTTTCTTT. This sequence joins TRBV19 and TRBJ1-1, with 7 positions matching TRBD1. Per germline, CDR1 LNHDA and CDR2 SQIVND (reference sequence). After removal of 5 bases from V and 3 bases from J, the junction contained 9 bases not matched to a gene. The CDR3 length is 15 residues.

V and J are TRBV6-5 and TRBJ1-6; no reliable D call. This CDR3 is built from 13 residues. V was cut by 7 bases and J by 9 bases, with 13 bases left in between. The V gene's germline CDR1 is MNHEY and CDR2 SVGAGI. The CDR3 DNA reads TGTGCCAGCACAAGAGAGCGGGGTTCACCCCTCCACTTT. Translating gives CASTRERGSPLHF.

As to this clonotype: No DNA is shown, since the ends of the CDR3 on it are uncertain; the CDR3 is the one TCRdb lists. The CDR3 region is CASSILGPPGEQFF. This rearrangement joins TRBV5-1 to TRBJ2-1; the table's D call TRBD1 went unverified against the DNA. The length of the CDR3 is 14 amino acids, counting both ends. The germline V gene has CDR1 SGHRS and CDR2 YFSETQ.

The chain has TRBV10-3 and TRBJ1-5; a possible D gene is TRBD1 (5 bases). The CDR3 contains 14 residues. Trimming stripped 5 bases from V and 0 bases from J, with 8 bases between. CDR1 and CDR2 (germline): ENHRY, SYGVKD. The CDR3 DNA reads as TGTGCCATCAGTCCCGACAGTAGCAATCAGCCCCAGCATTTT. Translated, it gives CAISPDSSNQPQHF.

There are a few counts of this clonotype. The gene calls are TRBV6-2 or TRBV6-3 and TRBJ2-7; either TRBD1 or TRBD2 may fit D (5 bases each). CDR3 size: 12 residues. V dropped 8 bases and J dropped 2 bases, with 10 bases sitting between them. Germline values: CDR1 MNHEY, CDR2 SVGEGT. CDR3 DNA: TGTGCCAGCGGGGGTTGGGCCTACGAGCAGTACGTC. Translated: CASGGWAYEQYV.

The chain couples TRBV28 to TRBJ2-1; 9 bases match TRBD2. Trimming cost V 3 bases and J 4 bases; bases outside gene matches: 7. The CDR3 runs 16 residues. Germline V gene lookup returns CDR1 MDHEN and CDR2 SYDVKM. The CDR3 is CASSFSWAGGYNEQFF. DNA for the CDR3: TGTGCCAGCAGTTTCAGCTGGGCGGGGGGGTACAATGAGCAGTTCTTC.

This clonotype was counted at least ten times. V gene TRBV5-5 combines with J gene TRBJ2-5, with TRBD1 identical over 7 bases. After removal of 0 bases from V and 0 bases from J, the junction contained 8 bases not matched to a gene. Germline V gene lookup returns CDR1 SGHKS and CDR2 YYEKEE (reference sequence). CDR3 length: 17 amino acids. The CDR3 DNA sequence: TGTGCCAGCAGCTTGGGAGGGACAGCCTTGTACCAAGAGACCCAGTACTTC. This translates into CASSLGGTALYQETQYF.

This clonotype was seen more than once but under ten times. J is TRBJ1-4 and V is TRBV9; tentatively, D is TRBD1 (5 bases). This CDR3 comprises 15 residues. V lost 4 bases to trimming and J lost 3 bases, with 13 bases between them. The V gene's germline CDR1 is SGDLS and CDR2 YYNGEE. The CDR3 DNA follows: TGTGCCAGCAGCTTAATGCACAGGCCTAATGAAAAACTGTTTTTT. It is translated as CASSLMHRPNEKLFF.

The V and J genes are TRBV5-5 and TRBJ2-5, with TRBD2 as a possible D gene (5 bases). Deletions cut 1 base from V and 4 bases from J, with 20 bases between. The germline gives CDR1 SGHKS, CDR2 YYEKEE (reference sequence). The CDR3 runs 17 residues. As DNA, the CDR3 is TGTGCCAGCAGCTTGTGGCCGAACGATGGAAGCGGAGAGACCCAGTACTTC. Translating gives CASSLWPNDGSGETQYF.

The V and J genes are TRBV29-1 and TRBJ2-1; 9 positions agree with TRBD2. The CDR3 is 16 amino acids. Germline CDR1 SQVTM, CDR2 ANQGSEA. Trimming at V came to 2 bases and at J to 0 bases, leaving 5 bases not matched to a gene. The CDR3 DNA reads TGCAGCGTTGAATCGGCTAGCGGGGCCTCCTACAATGAGCAGTTCTTC. This codes for CSVESASGASYNEQFF.

This clonotype was counted a few times. The J gene is TRBJ2-2, the V gene TRBV7-3; D gene ambiguous. The CDR3 sequence is 13 residues long. With 4 bases removed from V and 6 bases from J, the gap between germline ends came to 9 bases. Per the germline V gene, CDR1 is SGHTA and CDR2 is FQGTGA. The CDR3 sequence is CASSYPGPGELFF. Written as DNA, the CDR3 is TGTGCCAGCAGCTACCCCGGTCCCGGGGAGCTGTTTTTT.

V is TRBV2 and J is TRBJ2-2; D call uncertain. The CDR3 runs to 17 residues. V was pared by 0 bases and J by 5 bases, with 16 bases between. Germline lookup yields CDR1 SNHLY and CDR2 FYNNEI. CDR3 residues: CASSEALERVNTGELFF. In nucleotides, the CDR3 is TGTGCCAGCAGTGAAGCGCTAGAAAGGGTTAATACCGGGGAGCTGTTTTTT.

The chain employs TRBV5-4 and TRBJ1-2; D unclear. The V gene lost 2 bases and the J gene lost 8 bases, with 10 bases spanning the gap. Per germline, CDR1 SGHNT and CDR2 YYREEE (reference sequence). The CDR3 has 12 residues. CDR3: CASSFGQDGYTF. Written as DNA, the CDR3 is TGTGCCAGCAGCTTCGGTCAGGACGGCTACACCTTC.

This clonotype showed up many times. The chain combines TRBV28 with TRBJ2-7; 7 nucleotides agree with TRBD1. Losses at the gene ends were 4 bases for V and 4 bases for J; bases not matched to a gene: 4. This CDR3 spans 13 amino acids. Per the germline V gene, CDR1 is MDHEN and CDR2 is SYDVKM. This chain's CDR3 is CASSSGQEYEQYV. The CDR3 DNA reads as TGTGCCAGCAGTTCCGGACAGGAGTACGAGCAGTACGTC.

The J gene is TRBJ2-7, the V gene TRBV6-2 or TRBV6-3, with D possibly matching TRBD2 (6 bases). Deletions cut 5 bases from V and 1 base from J, with 12 bases between. Germline lookup yields CDR1 MNHEY and CDR2 SVGEGT. The CDR3 covers 14 residues. The DNA for the CDR3 is TGTGCCAGCAGTGGGAGGTTAGGATCCTACGAGCAGTACGTC. Residues: CASSGRLGSYEQYV.

This clonotype was detected ten times or more. The genes are TRBV6-5 and TRBJ2-2; D ambiguous. Trimming stripped 2 bases from V and 0 bases from J, with 13 bases between. CDR1 and CDR2 from the germline V gene are MNHEY and SVGAGI. The CDR3 runs 17 residues. The CDR3 bases are TGTGCCAGCAGTTACGTCCTACGGACCGCGAACACCGGGGAGCTGTTTTTT. Translation gives CASSYVLRTANTGELFF.

This chain links TRBV6-1 with TRBJ2-3, with 10 positions matching TRBD2. CDR3 length: 15 residues. CDR1 is MNHNS and CDR2 is SASEGT in the germline V gene. Trimming cost V 6 bases and J 4 bases; bases outside gene matches: 7. CDR3 amino acids: CASRAGTSASDTQYF. The DNA for the CDR3 is TGTGCCAGCAGAGCCGGGACTAGCGCCTCAGATACGCAGTATTTT.

There are a few counts of this clonotype. This sequence joins TRBV29-1 and TRBJ1-1; D is possibly TRBD1 (6 bases). The germline V gene has CDR1 SQVTM and CDR2 ANQGSEA. This CDR3 has 12 amino acids. V lost 8 bases and J lost 3, with 13 bases in between. The DNA of the CDR3 is TGCAGCCCGACGGGACACGACACTGAAGCTTTCTTT. Protein product: CSPTGHDTEAFF.

This sequence joins TRBV7-2 and TRBJ2-3, with 9 positions matching TRBD2. With V trimmed by 3 bases and J by 11 bases, 6 bases remained unmatched. Germline V gene lookup returns CDR1 SGHTA and CDR2 FQGNSA. The CDR3 is made up of 13 amino acids. The CDR3 protein is CASSFWRGGEQYF. The CDR3 DNA reads TGTGCCAGCAGCTTTTGGCGGGGGGGAGAGCAGTATTTT.